Listed below are T cell receptor beta chains from one sample, sequenced in a study of PD-L1 blockade in urothelial cancer. Sequencing used immunoSEQ multiplex PCR; TCRdb keeps in-frame clones, though not all of them. The sample includes 95,000 or so clones, around 87% of them seen just once. The sequences come from PBMCs, collected around atezolizumab (anti-PD-L1) treatment. The receptors here all came from a man aged 55 to 69 with urothelial cancer. CDR3s include the opening cysteine and the closing phenylalanine or tryptophan. The D gene is left open where the match is weak. Expanded clones get a size class; other rows say once, few or many, or leave the size out.

TRBJ2-7 | TRBD1 | . | TRBV19 | CASSKGQGPHEQYF | TGTGCCAGTAGTAAGGGACAGGGGCCCCACGAGCAGTACTTC
TRBJ1-5 | TRBD1 | . | TRBV5-6 | CASSIRDRGLNQPQHF | TGTGCCAGCAGCATCCGGGACAGGGGCCTCAATCAGCCCCAGCATTTT
TRBJ2-1 | TRBD2 | . | TRBV7-9 | CASSRTSGRRQQFF | TGTGCCAGCAGCAGGACTAGCGGGAGGAGGCAGCAGTTCTTC
TRBJ2-3 | . | . | TRBV5-1 | CASSLLGGLGFTDTQYF | TGCGCCAGCAGCTTGCTTGGGGGACTGGGTTTCACAGATACGCAGTATTTT
TRBJ2-5 | . | . | TRBV28 | CASSVGGLETQYF | TGTGCCAGCTCAGTCGGCGGACTGGAGACCCAGTACTTC
TRBJ2-7 | TRBD2 | . | TRBV10-2 | CASSSGSGVEQYF | TGCGCCAGCAGTAGCGGGAGCGGCGTCGAGCAGTACTTC
TRBJ2-1 | TRBD2 | . | TRBV18 | CASSPQREGLQFF | TGTGCCAGCTCACCTCAGCGGGAGGGCCTGCAGTTCTTC
TRBJ2-3 | . | . | TRBV4-1 | CASSPQGPGGDTQYF | TGCGCCAGCAGCCCCCAAGGGCCGGGCGGGGATACGCAGTATTTT
TRBJ2-7 | . | . | TRBV28 | CASSLTGQSYEQYF | TGTGCCAGCAGTTTAACCGGACAGTCCTACGAGCAGTACTTC
TRBJ2-7 | . | . | TRBV5-1 | CASSLTTYEQYF | TGCGCCAGCAGCTTGACAACCTACGAGCAGTACTTC
TRBJ2-1 | TRBD2 | once | TRBV19 | CASSILRGAKNNEQFF | TGTGCCAGTAGTATACTGCGGGGGGCAAAAAACAATGAGCAGTTCTTC
TRBJ1-4 | TRBD1 | . | TRBV6-1 | CASSGTGGENEKLFF | TGTGCCAGCAGTGGAACAGGGGGGGAAAATGAAAAACTGTTTTTT
TRBJ2-2 | . | few | TRBV7-3 | CASGSGSTGELFF | TGTGCCAGCGGGAGTGGGAGCACCGGGGAGCTGTTTTTT
TRBJ2-1 | . | . | TRBV2 | CASSEAYSYNEQFF | TGTGCCAGCAGTGAAGCATACTCCTACAATGAGCAGTTCTTC
TRBJ2-2 | TRBD2 | few | TRBV9 | CASSASGLAGVNTGELFF | TGTGCCAGCAGCGCCTCGGGACTAGCGGGGGTGAACACCGGGGAGCTGTTTTTT
TRBJ1-2 | . | . | TRBV19 | CASTLEGGTLYGYTF | TGTGCCAGTACCCTGGAGGGCGGAACCCTCTATGGCTACACCTTC
TRBJ2-5 | TRBD1 | once | TRBV28 | CASSLKDRGSRETQYF | TGTGCCAGCAGCCTAAAGGACAGGGGGTCTCGAGAGACCCAGTACTTC
TRBJ2-1 | . | few | TRBV27 | CASSLAGPNEQFF | TGTGCCAGCAGCCTCGCAGGGCCCAATGAGCAGTTCTTC
TRBJ2-3 | TRBD1 | . | TRBV5-5 | CASSLTGTGWTDTQYF | TGTGCCAGCAGCTTGACTGGGACAGGGTGGACAGATACGCAGTATTTT
TRBJ2-7 | . | . | TRBV19 | CASSPTGTTYEQYF | TGTGCCAGTAGCCCCACAGGGACCACCTACGAGCAGTACTTC
TRBJ1-6 | . | few | TRBV11-2 | CASSPQTDSPLHF | TGTGCCAGCAGCCCCCAGACTGATTCACCCCTCCACTTT
TRBJ2-2 | . | . | TRBV4-3 | CASSQPIGQGGEGELFF | TGCGCCAGCAGCCAACCAATTGGACAGGGAGGGGAGGGGGAGCTGTTTTTT
TRBJ1-6 | . | . | TRBV28 | CASSLEGLGGSPLHF | TGTGCCAGCAGTTTGGAGGGCCTTGGCGGATCACCCCTCCACTTT
TRBJ2-2 | . | . | TRBV7-9 | CASGPRQGGGSNTGELFF | TGTGCCAGCGGGCCCCGACAGGGAGGAGGGTCGAACACCGGGGAGCTGTTTTTT
TRBJ2-5 | TRBD2 | . | TRBV5-4 | CASSSRLAGGQETQYF | TGTGCCAGCAGCTCAAGACTAGCGGGAGGGCAGGAGACCCAGTACTTC
TRBJ2-3 | TRBD2 | few | TRBV2 | CASSGLAGITDTQYF | TGTGCCAGCAGTGGACTAGCGGGAATCACAGATACGCAGTATTTT
TRBJ2-1 | TRBD2 | . | TRBV7-3 | CASSPGLAGLLSYNEQFF | TGTGCCAGCAGTCCGGGACTAGCGGGATTACTCTCCTACAATGAGCAGTTCTTC
TRBJ2-1 | TRBD2 | . | TRBV28 | CASVAGGLDNEQFF | TGTGCCAGTGTAGCGGGGGGGCTGGACAATGAGCAGTTCTTC
TRBJ2-3 | . | . | TRBV5-1 | CASSLGEGGNTDTQYF | TGCGCCAGCAGCTTAGGTGAAGGGGGTAACACAGATACGCAGTATTTT
TRBJ2-5 | . | once | TRBV7-6 | CASSPRETQYF | TGTGCCAGCAGCCCCAGGGAGACCCAGTACTTC
TRBJ2-5 | TRBD2 | . | TRBV11-3 | CASSLGLAGGQETQYF | TGTGCCAGCAGCCTGGGACTAGCGGGGGGCCAAGAGACCCAGTACTTC
TRBJ1-2 | TRBD1 | . | TRBV6-5 | CASRQTGVYGYTF | TGTGCCAGCAGACAGACAGGGGTGTATGGCTACACCTTC
TRBJ2-1 | TRBD2 | . | TRBV6-6 | CASSYSNSGVNEQFF | TGTGCCAGCAGTTACTCGAATAGCGGGGTGAATGAGCAGTTCTTC
TRBJ2-7 | TRBD2 | . | TRBV6-1 | CASSGRGFSYEQYF | TGTGCCAGCAGTGGGCGGGGGTTCTCCTACGAGCAGTACTTC
TRBJ1-1 | . | . | TRBV6-6 | CASSYSTRATEAFF | TGTGCCAGCAGTTACTCGACCAGGGCTACTGAAGCTTTCTTT
TRBJ1-1 | . | few | TRBV5-6 | CASTQGGMNTEAFF | TGTGCCAGCACCCAAGGAGGAATGAACACTGAAGCTTTCTTT
TRBJ1-3 | . | . | TRBV12-5 | CASGLVLRSPGLGGNTIYF | TGTGCTAGTGGTTTGGTACTACGGTCCCCAGGGCTGGGTGGAAACACCATATATTTT
TRBJ2-4 | TRBD1 | . | TRBV28 | CASSSGTGDIQYF | TGTGCCAGCAGTTCAGGGACAGGGGACATTCAGTACTTC
TRBJ2-5 | TRBD2 | . | TRBV4-3 | CASSQGAGGPGTQYF | TGCGCCAGCAGCCAAGGGGCGGGGGGGCCGGGGACCCAGTACTTC
TRBJ2-2 | . | . | TRBV2 | CAAKARGYTGELFF | TGTGCCGCCAAAGCCCGGGGTTACACCGGGGAGCTGTTTTTT
TRBJ1-6 | . | . | TRBV6-1 | CASTRQVDSPLHF | TGTGCCAGCACCCGACAGGTGGATTCACCCCTCCACTTT
TRBJ2-7 | TRBD2 | . | TRBV5-1 | CASSGTSGIPREQYF | TGCGCCAGCAGCGGGACTAGCGGGATTCCTAGAGAGCAGTACTTC
TRBJ2-5 | . | . | TRBV4-1 | CASSQDPGGETQYF | TGCGCCAGCAGCCAAGATCCGGGGGGCGAGACCCAGTACTTC
TRBJ2-7 | TRBD1 | . | TRBV5-4 | CASSSPTQQGREQYF | TGTGCCAGCAGCTCGCCAACTCAACAGGGGCGCGAGCAGTACTTC
TRBJ2-7 | TRBD2 | few | TRBV9 | CASSVGGLAGDYEQYF | TGTGCCAGCAGCGTAGGCGGGCTAGCGGGAGACTACGAGCAGTACTTC
TRBJ2-3 | TRBD2 | . | TRBV5-1 | CASSLGLAESTDTQYF | TGCGCCAGCAGCTTAGGACTAGCGGAGAGCACAGATACGCAGTATTTT
TRBJ1-5 | . | . | TRBV6-5 | CASSWAGSNQPQHF | TGTGCCAGCAGTTGGGCGGGGAGCAATCAGCCCCAGCATTTT
TRBJ2-7 | . | once | TRBV29-1 | CSVEGGREQYF | TGCAGCGTTGAAGGCGGGCGCGAGCAGTACTTC
TRBJ1-3 | . | once | TRBV12-5 | CASGLGGSSGNTIYF | TGTGCTAGTGGTTTGGGCGGTTCCTCTGGAAACACCATATATTTT
TRBJ2-5 | TRBD2 | . | TRBV10-3 | CAISEEGRGAGQYF | TGTGCCATCAGTGAGGAAGGGCGGGGGGCCGGCCAGTACTTC
TRBJ1-3 | . | . | TRBV19 | CASSRDSSGNTIYF | TGTGCCAGTAGTCGCGACAGCTCTGGAAACACCATATATTTT
TRBJ2-3 | . | once | TRBV5-8 | CASSFRRSDTQYF | TGTGCCAGCAGCTTCCGCAGGTCAGATACGCAGTATTTT
TRBJ1-2 | . | . | TRBV11-2 | CASSLGRGGYTF | TGTGCCAGCAGCTTAGGGCGCGGAGGCTACACCTTC
TRBJ1-5 | . | . | TRBV30 | CAWSTGSYQPQHF | TGTGCCTGGAGCACCGGGTCATATCAGCCCCAGCATTTT
TRBJ2-5 | TRBD2 | . | TRBV5-1 | CASSLGLAGGGETQYF | TGCGCCAGCAGCTTGGGACTAGCGGGAGGGGGAGAGACCCAGTACTTC
TRBJ2-1 | TRBD2 | . | TRBV7-8 | CASSLPAGGPENEQFF | TGTGCCAGCAGCTTACCCGCGGGAGGGCCGGAAAATGAGCAGTTCTTC
TRBJ1-2 | . | . | TRBV28 | CASSLGDYGYTF | TGTGCCAGCAGTCTCGGGGACTATGGCTACACCTTC
TRBJ1-2 | . | . | TRBV5-1 | CASSLNRGSNYGYTF | TGCGCCAGCAGCTTAAACCGAGGGAGTAACTATGGCTACACCTTC
TRBJ1-6 | TRBD1 | . | TRBV4-3 | CASSQDPRGSDSPLHF | TGCGCCAGCAGCCAAGATCCCAGGGGGTCGGATTCACCCCTCCACTTT